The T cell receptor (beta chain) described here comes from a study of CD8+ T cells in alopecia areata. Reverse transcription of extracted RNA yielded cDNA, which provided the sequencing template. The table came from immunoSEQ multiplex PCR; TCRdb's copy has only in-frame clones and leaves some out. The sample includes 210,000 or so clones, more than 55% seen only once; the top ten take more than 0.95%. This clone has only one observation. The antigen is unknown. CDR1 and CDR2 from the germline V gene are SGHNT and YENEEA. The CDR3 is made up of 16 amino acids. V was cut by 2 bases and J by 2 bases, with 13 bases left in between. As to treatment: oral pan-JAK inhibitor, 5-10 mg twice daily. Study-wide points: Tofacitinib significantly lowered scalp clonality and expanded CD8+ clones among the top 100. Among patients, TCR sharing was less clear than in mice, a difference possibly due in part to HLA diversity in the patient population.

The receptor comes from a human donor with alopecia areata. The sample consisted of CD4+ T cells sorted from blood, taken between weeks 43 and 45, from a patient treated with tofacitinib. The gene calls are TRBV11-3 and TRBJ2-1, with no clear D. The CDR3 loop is CASSLRASITYNEQFF. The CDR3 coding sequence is TGTGCCAGCAGCTTACGGGCCAGTATCACCTACAATGAGCAGTTCTTC.